The 6 T cell receptor beta chains below come from one sample, sequenced in a study of blood T cell repertoires in COVID-19 (TCRdb year 2020). The library was built by means of the immunoSEQ multiplex PCR assay. TCRdb limited this immuneACCESS table to in-frame rearrangements with V and J called. A share of clones is missing; checked studies link under half to unresolved V genes, and the rest is unexplained. The sample table shows hundreds of thousands of clones, and about 85% are seen once. The ten largest clones take up roughly 3.1% of the sample. The sequencing sample was made of peripheral blood. Receptor source: a man between 18 and 29 years old with active or convalescent COVID-19.

This rearrangement joins TRBV27 to TRBJ2-7, with 9 bases identical to TRBD1. The CDR3 loop spans 15 amino acids. The junction had 7 bases not matched to a gene; V was cut back by 6 bases and J by 1 base. The germline V gene encodes CDR1 MNHEY and CDR2 SMNVEV (reference sequence). The CDR3 loop reads CASSNRDRESYEQYF. CDR3 DNA: TGTGCCAGCAGCAACCGGGACAGGGAATCCTACGAGCAGTACTTC.

The CDR3 spells CASSEGQANTGELFF. CDR3 bases: TGCGCCAGCAGCGAGGGACAGGCGAACACCGGGGAGCTGTTTTTT. The chain links TRBV5-1 to TRBJ2-2, with 8 bases that match TRBD1. Germline V gives CDR1 SGHRS, CDR2 YFSETQ. V lost 4 bases to trimming and J lost 0 bases; unmatched junction nucleotides: 2. The CDR3 runs 15 residues.

The rearrangement uses TRBV5-1 and TRBJ2-1; 7 nucleotides line up with TRBD2. V gave up 5 bases and J gave up 7 bases; unmatched junction bases: 12. This CDR3 region has 15 residues. CDR1 is SGHRS and CDR2 is YFSETQ in the germline V gene. Written as DNA, the CDR3 is TGCGCCAGCAGGGGCAGCGGGATCGTCTGGAATGAGCAGTTCTTC. It specifies CASRGSGIVWNEQFF.

This clone was counted a single time. The V gene is TRBV30, the J gene TRBJ1-1; perhaps TRBD1 as D (5 bases). With 1 base removed from V and 8 bases from J, the gap between germline ends came to 11 bases. Germline V lookup: CDR1 GTSNPN, CDR2 SVGIG (reference sequence). CDR3 length: 12 residues. The DNA of the CDR3 is TGTGCCTGGAGTGCAACAAACAGGGAAGCTTTCTTT. Encoded protein: CAWSATNREAFF.

The chain links TRBV11-2 to TRBJ1-5; weak D call: TRBD1 (5 bases). Trimming stripped 8 bases from V and 2 bases from J, with 13 bases between. This CDR3 is 14 amino acids long. The germline CDR1 and CDR2 sequences are SGHAT and FQNNGV. CDR3 nucleotides: TGTGCCAGCTCCCCGGGACTAGGCAATCAGCCCCAGCATTTT. Translating it yields CASSPGLGNQPQHF.

The chain links TRBV5-1 to TRBJ1-2; D unresolved. CDR3 length equals 15 residues. CDR1 is SGHRS, CDR2 YFSETQ, per germline. V gave up 3 bases and J gave up 5 bases, with 17 bases separating them. The CDR3, as DNA: TGCGCCAGCAGCTCCCTGGGCAACCAGCCATATGGCTACACCTTC. Amino acid sequence: CASSSLGNQPYGYTF.